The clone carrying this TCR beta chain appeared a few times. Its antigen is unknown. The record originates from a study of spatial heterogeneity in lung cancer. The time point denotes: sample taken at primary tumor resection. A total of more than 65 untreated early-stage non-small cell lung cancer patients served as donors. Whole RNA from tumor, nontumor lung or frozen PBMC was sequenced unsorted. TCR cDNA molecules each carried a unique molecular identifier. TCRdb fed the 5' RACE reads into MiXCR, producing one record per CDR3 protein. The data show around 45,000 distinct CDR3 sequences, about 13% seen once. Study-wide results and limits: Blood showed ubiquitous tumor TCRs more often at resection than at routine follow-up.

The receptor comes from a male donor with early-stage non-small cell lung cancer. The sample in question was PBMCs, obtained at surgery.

The DNA for the CDR3 is TGTGCCAGCAGCGTCCAGGGGAGCGTGTTTTCTTCCTACGAGCAGTACTTC. The encoded protein is CASSVQGSVFSSYEQYF. The V call is TRBV9, the J call TRBJ2-7, with a tentative D call TRBD1 (6 bases). CDR1 is SGDLS, CDR2 YYNGEE, per germline. The CDR3 sequence is 17 residues long. Trimming took 2 bases from V and 1 from J, leaving 19 bases between them.